The next 13 T cell receptor beta chains were all read from a single sample in a study of shared clonotypes between healthy human individuals. Assay: immunoSEQ multiplex PCR; the TCRdb copy retains only in-frame clones and omits some. This sample has roughly 2.6 million clones, with around 90% found just once. Specimen: naive CD4+ T cells sorted from blood. Subset meaning: CD45RA+ positively selected. Receptors originate from a man in his late teens or twenties in good health.

A single count supports this clone. The chain links TRBV5-1 to TRBJ1-2; weak D call: TRBD1 (6 bases). The CDR3 contains 14 residues. V shed 3 bases and J shed 4 bases, with 13 bases lying between them. The germline V gene encodes CDR1 SGHRS and CDR2 YFSETQ. The chain's CDR3 is CASSSGQPPYGYTF. The CDR3 bases are TGCGCCAGCAGCTCCGGACAGCCTCCCTATGGCTACACCTTC.

This clone appeared a single time. This sequence joins TRBV5-1 and TRBJ2-4; 7 bases line up with TRBD2. The junction had 11 bases not matched to a gene; V was cut back by 4 bases and J by 4 bases. This CDR3 spans 16 amino acids. Germline CDR1 and CDR2: SGHRS and YFSETQ. Written as DNA, the CDR3 is TGCGCCAGCAGCCCCCTTCCGGGACTATTAAAAAACATTCAGTACTTC. Translation gives CASSPLPGLLKNIQYF.

This chain links TRBV9 with TRBJ1-2; tentatively, D is TRBD1 (5 bases). V lost 1 base to trimming and J lost 4 bases, with 14 bases between them. Germline CDR1 and CDR2: SGDLS and YYNGEE. This CDR3 contains 15 residues. In nucleotides, the CDR3 is TGTGCCAGCAGCGTATCTCAGGGTCAAAGCTATGGCTACACCTTC. Its protein is CASSVSQGQSYGYTF. The whole variable domain, filled in from reference TRBV9 and TRBJ1-2, reads DSGVTQTPKHLITATGQRVTLRCSPRSGDLSVYWYQQSLDQGLQFLIQYYNGEERAKGNILERFSAQQFPDLHSELNLSSLELGDSALYFCASSVSQGQSYGYTFGSGTRLTVV.

The CDR3 DNA is TGTGCCAGTGGCAGGGCCTATAATTCACCCCTCCACTTT. This translates into CASGRAYNSPLHF. The chain carries TRBV27 and TRBJ1-6; possibly TRBD1 for D (5 bases). The CDR3 has 13 residues. The ends were cut back, 9 bases at V and 2 bases at J, with 8 bases in the middle. Germline CDR1 and CDR2: MNHEY and SMNVEV (reference sequence).

The V call is TRBV19, the J call TRBJ2-7; no firm D call. CDR1 is LNHDA and CDR2 is SQIVND in the germline V gene (reference sequence). This CDR3 comprises 13 residues. Deletions cut 3 bases from V and 6 bases from J, with 12 bases between. CDR3 in amino acids: CASSIQLPLEQYF. The CDR3 nucleotides are TGTGCCAGTAGTATTCAATTACCGCTCGAGCAGTACTTC.

The V call is TRBV18, the J call TRBJ2-5; 7 positions match TRBD1. The CDR3 is 16 amino acids. Germline assignment: CDR1 KGHSH and CDR2 LQKENI. Trimming at V came to 0 bases and at J to 2 bases, leaving 6 bases not matched to a gene. CDR3 amino acids: CASSPPSMGQQETQYF. CDR3 sequence (DNA): TGTGCCAGCTCACCACCCTCCATGGGACAGCAAGAGACCCAGTACTTC.

The V and J genes are TRBV6-5 and TRBJ1-1, with D perhaps TRBD1 (5 bases). There are 14 residues in the CDR3. Germline values: CDR1 MNHEY, CDR2 SVGAGI. V was pared by 5 bases and J by 0 bases, with 10 bases between. The CDR3 sequence is CASSRQRLNTEAFF. For the CDR3, the DNA is TGTGCCAGCAGTAGACAGCGTTTGAACACTGAAGCTTTCTTT.

CDR3: CASTPASGPYEQYF. The CDR3 DNA follows: TGTGCCAGCACTCCGGCTAGTGGACCCTACGAGCAGTACTTC. This sequence joins TRBV2 and TRBJ2-7, with D unclear. The V and J ends lost 7 bases and 2 bases respectively, with 15 bases between them. The length of the CDR3 is 14 residues. CDR1 is SNHLY, CDR2 FYNNEI, per germline. The full variable domain, rest sourced from reference TRBV2 and TRBJ2-7, is EPEVTQTPSHQVTQMGQEVILRCVPISNHLYFYWYRQILGQKVEFLVSFYNNEISEKSEIFDDQFSVERPDGSNFTLKIRSTKLEDSAMYFCASTPASGPYEQYFGPGTRLTVT.

The chain carries TRBV7-2 and TRBJ2-7; 9 bases align to TRBD2. CDR1 is SGHTA, CDR2 FQGNSA, per germline. The ends lost 1 base at V and 9 bases at J; junction bases unmatched: 10. This CDR3 comprises 15 residues. The CDR3 protein is CASSLVGTSGSVQYF. In DNA form, the CDR3 reads TGTGCCAGCAGCTTAGTTGGTACTAGCGGGTCGGTGCAGTACTTC.

The gene calls are TRBV2 and TRBJ1-4; D gene unclear. CDR1 is SNHLY and CDR2 is FYNNEI in the germline V gene. Trimming removed 7 bases at V and 3 bases at J, with 15 bases between. The CDR3 covers 15 residues. In DNA, the CDR3 is TGTGCCAGCAAAAGACTAGGGATTTCTAATGAAAAACTGTTTTTT. As protein: CASKRLGISNEKLFF. Together with reference TRBV2 and TRBJ1-4, the CDR3 gives the full variable domain: EPEVTQTPSHQVTQMGQEVILRCVPISNHLYFYWYRQILGQKVEFLVSFYNNEISEKSEIFDDQFSVERPDGSNFTLKIRSTKLEDSAMYFCASKRLGISNEKLFFGSGTQLSVL.

For this clone: Other DNA sequences of this sample code for an identical CDR3. The gene calls are TRBV7-9 and TRBJ1-2, with D maybe TRBD1 (6 bases). Trimming cost V 5 bases and J 3 bases, with 10 bases left between them. This CDR3 has 13 residues. Germline-derived CDR1 and CDR2 are SEHNR and FQNEAQ (reference sequence). The CDR3 here is CASSRTADYGYTF. The CDR3 DNA reads as TGTGCCAGCAGCCGGACAGCGGACTATGGCTACACCTTC.

This rearrangement joins TRBV13 to TRBJ2-1, with 7 bases matching TRBD2. Germline V CDR1 and CDR2: PRHDT, FYEKMQ (reference sequence). V trimming: 8 bases; J trimming: 7 bases; junction bases outside the gene matches: 20. The CDR3 length is 17 residues. CDR3 DNA: TGTGCCAGCGGCCTTTTGAAGGCGTCGGGGAGGGAAAATGAGCAGTTCTTC. Translated, it gives CASGLLKASGRENEQFF.

With regard to this clone: The sample contains more than one DNA sequence encoding this CDR3. J is TRBJ2-3 and V is TRBV18; D is ambiguous. The CDR3 is 14 residues long. The V gene lost 0 bases and the J gene lost 2 bases, with 6 bases spanning the gap. Germline CDR1 KGHSH, CDR2 LQKENI. CDR3 region: CASSPPTHTDTQYF. The CDR3 region has the DNA TGTGCCAGCTCACCACCAACCCACACAGATACGCAGTATTTT. Drawing the rest from reference TRBV18 and TRBJ2-3, the complete variable domain is NAGVMQNPRHLVRRRGQEARLRCSPMKGHSHVYWYRQLPEEGLKFMVYLQKENIIDESGMPKERFSAEFPKEGPSILRIQQVVRGDSAAYFCASSPPTHTDTQYFGPGTRLTVL.